This is a list of T cell receptor beta chains from one sample in a study of CD8 T cells in Susac syndrome. TCRdb called the immunoSEQ multiplex PCR reads again in MiXCR, with one record for every CDR3 protein. The table includes a few hundred thousand distinct CDR3 sequences, 85% to 95% detected once. The sample taken for sequencing was CD4+ T cells from PBMCs. These receptors originate from a human donor with multiple sclerosis. The CDR3 runs from the conserved cysteine through the conserved F or W. D genes are given only for firm matches. The size of a clone is reported for some rows only, either as once, few or many, or as a class for expanded clones.

TGCGCCAGCAGCTATAATCAGCCCCAGCATTTT | CASSYNQPQHF | TRBJ1-5 | TRBV5-1 | NA | NA
TGCAGTGCTCAACGGGAAGGGGGCTCAGCCAAAAACATTCAGTACTTC | CSAQREGGSAKNIQYF | TRBJ2-4 | TRBV20-1 | NA | TRBD1
TGTGCCAGCAGTTTAGGTCCCAATCAGCCCCAGCATTTT | CASSLGPNQPQHF | TRBJ1-5 | TRBV7-3 | few | NA
TGTGCCACCAGTGATTTAATAGGGGACGACACTGAAGCTTTCTTT | CATSDLIGDDTEAFF | TRBJ1-1 | TRBV24-1 | NA | NA
TGTGCCTGGAGGCCCGGGGCTGTCTACGAGCAGTACTTC | CAWRPGAVYEQYF | TRBJ2-7 | TRBV30 | NA | NA
TGTGCCAGTAGTAAGAGGGGACAGGGGCTGGATTCACCCCTCCACTTT | CASSKRGQGLDSPLHF | TRBJ1-6 | TRBV19 | NA | TRBD1
TGCAGTGCTGGGGTTTGGGGCCGCGCCAACAATGAGCAGTTCTTC | CSAGVWGRANNEQFF | TRBJ2-1 | TRBV20-1 | NA | NA
TGTGCCAGCAGCTTACAGGGAAAGTCACCCCTCCACTTT | CASSLQGKSPLHF | TRBJ1-6 | TRBV5-4 | NA | NA
TGCAGCGCTGGACAGGGGAAGGAGACCCAGTACTTC | CSAGQGKETQYF | TRBJ2-5 | TRBV29-1 | NA | TRBD1
TGTGCCAGCTCACACAGGGAATACGAGCAGTACTTC | CASSHREYEQYF | TRBJ2-7 | TRBV18 | NA | NA
TGTGCCAGCAGCTTAGAGGGACGGATGAACACTGAAGCTTTCTTT | CASSLEGRMNTEAFF | TRBJ1-1 | TRBV7-8 | NA | NA
TGTGCCAGCAGTCGAGCGGCAGGGTCTGAAGCTTTCTTT | CASSRAAGSEAFF | TRBJ1-1 | TRBV27 | NA | NA
TGTGCCAGCAGCGCACAGGGATCTGGCAATCAGCCCCAGCATTTT | CASSAQGSGNQPQHF | TRBJ1-5 | TRBV5-6 | NA | NA
TGTGCCAGCTCCCCGATTCTAGCGGTGAAGGAGGAGACCCAGTACTTC | CASSPILAVKEETQYF | TRBJ2-5 | TRBV18 | once | TRBD2